The clone carrying this T cell receptor (beta chain) has a handful of counts. The record originates from a study of T cells in Graves' hyperthyroidism and ophthalmopathy. The CDR3 regions of TCR beta were amplified from RNA transcripts. TCR CDR3 underwent first-round RT-PCR with the HTBI primer set. From the multiplex PCR reads, TCRdb called clonotypes with MiXCR, one entry per CDR3 protein. The sample records roughly 710,000 distinct CDR3 sequences, over 35% being singletons. Patients aged 18 to 65 had newly diagnosed hyperthyroidism that had lasted under 2 months. Sequenced material: blood. This receptor was taken from a woman in her forties with Graves' hyperthyroidism.

CDR3: CASSVVPWTSGSHEQYF. CDR3 nucleotides: TGTGCCAGCAGCGTAGTTCCATGGACTAGCGGGAGTCACGAGCAGTACTTC. The rearrangement uses TRBV9 and TRBJ2-7; 13 nucleotides agree with TRBD2. The CDR3 length is 17 residues. Germline CDR1 and CDR2: SGDLS and YYNGEE. After removal of 0 bases from V and 5 bases from J, the junction contained 8 bases not matched to a gene. Combining the CDR3 with reference TRBV9 and TRBJ2-7 gives the whole variable domain DSGVTQTPKHLITATGQRVTLRCSPRSGDLSVYWYQQSLDQGLQFLIQYYNGEERAKGNILERFSAQQFPDLHSELNLSSLELGDSALYFCASSVVPWTSGSHEQYFGPGTRLTVT.